Listed below are T cell receptor beta chains from one sample, sequenced in a study of OX40 agonist ivuxolimab in advanced cancers. The protocol was immunoSEQ multiplex PCR, while the TCRdb copy is restricted to in-frame clones and leaves out a portion. The data contain tens of thousands of clones, 79% of them seen just once; the ten biggest clones take up less than 2%. Sample: CD4+ or CD8+ T cells sorted from blood, taken in a trial of the OX40 agonist ivuxolimab. Every receptor here comes from an adult with an advanced solid tumor such as melanoma, head and neck, liver or kidney cancer. Each CDR3 is given with its conserved first and last residue. The D gene is left open where the match is weak. The listing skips clone size in some rows; elsewhere it reads once, few, many or a size class.

D gene: TRBD1; J gene: TRBJ2-1; clone size: .; V gene: TRBV6-5; CDR3 length: 14; CDR3 protein: CASWKGQGGYEQFF; CDR3 DNA: TGTGCCTCCTGGAAGGGACAGGGAGGGTATGAGCAGTTCTTC
D gene: .; J gene: TRBJ1-2; clone size: .; V gene: TRBV30; CDR3 length: 12; CDR3 protein: CAWKKSIYGYTF; CDR3 DNA: TGTGCCTGGAAGAAGTCGATCTATGGCTACACCTTC
D gene: .; J gene: TRBJ2-3; clone size: .; V gene: TRBV5-1; CDR3 length: 12; CDR3 protein: CASSFHTDTQYF; CDR3 DNA: TGCGCCAGCAGCTTCCACACAGATACGCAGTATTTT
D gene: .; J gene: TRBJ2-1; clone size: .; V gene: TRBV30; CDR3 length: 11; CDR3 protein: CAWSWANEQFF; CDR3 DNA: TGTGCCTGGTCGTGGGCAAATGAGCAGTTCTTC
D gene: TRBD1; J gene: TRBJ2-7; clone size: once; V gene: TRBV15; CDR3 length: 15; CDR3 protein: CATSRDPGQGYEQYF; CDR3 DNA: TGTGCCACCAGCAGAGACCCTGGACAGGGCTACGAGCAGTACTTC
D gene: .; J gene: TRBJ2-7; clone size: .; V gene: TRBV7-8; CDR3 length: 17; CDR3 protein: CASSLFHTEGTFYEQYF; CDR3 DNA: TGTGCCAGCAGCTTATTTCACACCGAGGGTACATTCTACGAGCAGTACTTC
D gene: .; J gene: TRBJ1-5; clone size: once; V gene: TRBV30; CDR3 length: 15; CDR3 protein: CAWQESIIGNQPQHF; CDR3 DNA: TGTGCCTGGCAGGAGTCGATTATTGGGAATCAGCCCCAGCATTTT
D gene: TRBD2; J gene: TRBJ2-2; clone size: .; V gene: TRBV7-9; CDR3 length: 15; CDR3 protein: CASSRLAGSTGELFF; CDR3 DNA: TGTGCCAGCAGCCGACTAGCGGGGAGCACCGGGGAGCTGTTTTTT
D gene: .; J gene: TRBJ2-2; clone size: .; V gene: TRBV7-3; CDR3 length: 14; CDR3 protein: CASSYGSNTGELFF; CDR3 DNA: TGTGCCAGCAGCTACGGGTCGAACACCGGGGAGCTGTTTTTT
D gene: .; J gene: TRBJ2-7; clone size: .; V gene: TRBV30; CDR3 length: 12; CDR3 protein: CAWSNRMYEQYF; CDR3 DNA: TGTGCCTGGAGTAACAGGATGTACGAGCAGTACTTC
D gene: .; J gene: TRBJ1-5; clone size: .; V gene: TRBV30; CDR3 length: 15; CDR3 protein: CAWSVRAGSLQPQHF; CDR3 DNA: TGTGCCTGGAGTGTAAGGGCAGGCAGTTTGCAGCCCCAGCATTTT
D gene: TRBD1; J gene: TRBJ1-2; clone size: .; V gene: TRBV4-1; CDR3 length: 16; CDR3 protein: CASSSFRGQGNYGYTF; CDR3 DNA: TGCGCCAGCAGCTCCTTCCGCGGACAGGGAAACTATGGCTACACCTTC
D gene: .; J gene: TRBJ1-2; clone size: .; V gene: TRBV5-4; CDR3 length: 12; CDR3 protein: CASSLDSYGYTF; CDR3 DNA: TGTGCCAGCAGCCTGGACAGCTATGGCTACACCTTC
D gene: .; J gene: TRBJ2-1; clone size: .; V gene: TRBV14; CDR3 length: 19; CDR3 protein: CASSQSVGRRVGTYNEQFF; CDR3 DNA: TGTGCCAGCAGCCAATCGGTTGGCAGGAGAGTAGGGACCTACAATGAGCAGTTCTTC
D gene: TRBD1; J gene: TRBJ2-7; clone size: .; V gene: TRBV5-1; CDR3 length: 14; CDR3 protein: CASSSTGGAYEQYF; CDR3 DNA: TGCGCCAGCAGCTCGACAGGGGGTGCCTACGAGCAGTACTTC
D gene: .; J gene: TRBJ2-3; clone size: .; V gene: TRBV6-6; CDR3 length: 15; CDR3 protein: CASNWDTQFTDTQYF; CDR3 DNA: TGTGCCAGCAATTGGGACACCCAATTCACAGATACGCAGTATTTT
D gene: .; J gene: TRBJ1-4; clone size: .; V gene: TRBV6-5; CDR3 length: 11; CDR3 protein: CASSQEEKLFF; CDR3 DNA: TGTGCCAGCAGCCAAGAGGAAAAACTGTTTTTT
D gene: .; J gene: TRBJ1-3; clone size: .; V gene: TRBV7-9; CDR3 length: 15; CDR3 protein: CASSLDGASGNTIYF; CDR3 DNA: TGTGCCAGCAGCTTGGACGGAGCCTCTGGAAACACCATATATTTT
D gene: .; J gene: TRBJ2-5; clone size: .; V gene: TRBV19; CDR3 length: 13; CDR3 protein: CASSRAYQETQYF; CDR3 DNA: TGTGCCAGTAGCAGGGCGTACCAAGAGACCCAGTACTTC
D gene: .; J gene: TRBJ2-1; clone size: .; V gene: TRBV14; CDR3 length: 16; CDR3 protein: CASSQSRILVGNEQFF; CDR3 DNA: TGTGCCAGCAGCCAATCCCGGATTCTCGTGGGGAATGAGCAGTTCTTC
D gene: .; J gene: TRBJ2-3; clone size: .; V gene: TRBV9; CDR3 length: 14; CDR3 protein: CASSVRGSTDTQYF; CDR3 DNA: TGTGCCAGCAGCGTAAGGGGTAGCACAGATACGCAGTATTTT
D gene: .; J gene: TRBJ1-5; clone size: .; V gene: TRBV2; CDR3 length: 14; CDR3 protein: CASTQGGAGQPQHF; CDR3 DNA: TGTGCCAGCACCCAAGGGGGGGCCGGGCAGCCCCAGCATTTT